One sample yielded the 28 T cell receptor beta chains listed below, sequenced in a study of CD8+ T cells in alopecia areata. Following RNA extraction, reverse transcription yielded cDNA that acted as the sequencing template. Using immunoSEQ multiplex PCR, the repertoire was profiled, and TCRdb retains in-frame clones only, with some absent. The repertoire has about 200,000 clones, 57% of them found once; the top ten carry approximately 0.5%. Sample: CD4+ T cells sorted from blood, taken at week 0. Source of these receptors: a human donor with alopecia areata.

The chain employs TRBV10-3 and TRBJ2-7; 10 nucleotides line up with TRBD1. This CDR3 contains 11 residues. With 9 bases clipped from V and 4 bases from J, the junction kept 0 bases outside the gene matches. Germline lookup yields CDR1 ENHRY and CDR2 SYGVKD. CDR3 sequence reads: CAMGQGYEQYF. In DNA, the CDR3 is TGTGCCATGGGACAGGGGTACGAGCAGTACTTC.

The chain combines TRBV29-1 with TRBJ1-1; no clear D gene. The CDR3 sequence is 11 residues long. Deletions cut 6 bases from V and 0 bases from J, with 5 bases between. Germline-derived CDR1 and CDR2 are SQVTM and ANQGSEA. The CDR3 loop reads CSVGMNTEAFF. The CDR3 DNA sequence: TGCAGCGTGGGGATGAACACTGAAGCTTTCTTT.

This chain links TRBV5-4 with TRBJ1-1; a weak D match, TRBD1 (5 bases). CDR3 size: 13 residues. Germline V CDR1 and CDR2: SGHNT, YYREEE (reference sequence). Trimming shortened V by 5 bases and J by 1 base, and 9 bases separated the two germline ends. This CDR3 is CASRIGGNTEAFF. The CDR3 nucleotides are TGTGCCAGCAGGATCGGGGGGAACACTGAAGCTTTCTTT.

V gene TRBV29-1 combines with J gene TRBJ1-3, with 7 nucleotides matching TRBD1. This CDR3 has 13 residues. V trimming: 6 bases; J trimming: 4 bases; junction bases outside the gene matches: 6. The germline V gene encodes CDR1 SQVTM and CDR2 ANQGSEA. The DNA for the CDR3 is TGCAGCGTCGGACAGGCGGGGGGAAACACCATATATTTT. Protein product: CSVGQAGGNTIYF.

This clone was seen only a few times. The J gene is TRBJ1-1, the V gene TRBV10-2, with D possibly being TRBD1 (6 bases). Trimming pared 2 bases from V and 0 bases from J, leaving 16 bases between. Germline V gene sequence: CDR1 WSHSY, CDR2 SAAADI. The CDR3 runs to 17 residues. DNA of the CDR3: TGCGCCAGCAGTGAGAGCAGATTGGGGGCACTGAACACTGAAGCTTTCTTT. Protein product: CASSESRLGALNTEAFF.

V and J are TRBV9 and TRBJ1-2; D is undetermined. Trimming stripped 4 bases from V and 8 bases from J, with 9 bases between. The germline V gene has CDR1 SGDLS and CDR2 YYNGEE. CDR3 length equals 11 residues. The CDR3 region is CASSSEGGYTF. The CDR3 DNA reads as TGTGCCAGCAGCAGTGAGGGCGGCTACACCTTC.

The rearrangement uses TRBV5-4 and TRBJ2-1; 7 positions match TRBD2. Germline V gene data show CDR1 as SGHNT and CDR2 as YYREEE (reference sequence). Losses at the gene ends were 3 bases for V and 0 bases for J; bases not matched to a gene: 3. The CDR3 covers 15 residues. The CDR3 region is CASSSTGGSYNEQFF. The CDR3, as DNA: TGTGCCAGCAGCTCGACGGGAGGCTCCTACAATGAGCAGTTCTTC. Supplemented by reference TRBV5-4 and TRBJ2-1, the full variable domain reads ETGVTQSPTHLIKTRGQQVTLRCSSQSGHNTVSWYQQALGQGPQFIFQYYREEENGRGNFPPRFSGLQFPNYSSELNVNALELDDSALYLCASSSTGGSYNEQFFGPGTRLTVL.

This clone was seen once. The chain couples TRBV29-1 to TRBJ1-5, with no clear D. V dropped 4 bases and J dropped 0 bases, with 4 bases sitting between them. The CDR3 has 12 residues. Looked up from germline, CDR1 is SQVTM and CDR2 is ANQGSEA. CDR3 residues: CSVADSNQPQHF. The CDR3 DNA sequence: TGCAGCGTTGCAGATAGCAATCAGCCCCAGCATTTT.

This chain uses TRBV16 with TRBJ1-2, with D perhaps matching TRBD1 (5 bases). Looked up from germline, CDR1 is KGHSY and CDR2 is FQNENV. Between the trimmed V and J ends, which lost 4 bases and 3 bases, there was a span of 12 bases. The CDR3 consists of 14 residues. The CDR3 sequence is CASSLMGTDYGYTF. For the CDR3, the DNA is TGTGCCAGCAGCCTGATGGGGACGGACTATGGCTACACCTTC.

The chain employs TRBV9 and TRBJ1-3, with D uncertain. Trimming removed 0 bases at V and 4 bases at J, with 8 bases between. The CDR3 extends over 14 amino acids. Looked up from germline, CDR1 is SGDLS and CDR2 is YYNGEE. The CDR3 DNA reads TGTGCCAGCAGCGTAGACCGCGGGGGAAACACCATATATTTT. This codes for CASSVDRGGNTIYF.

The gene calls are TRBV29-1 and TRBJ2-1; possible D gene TRBD2, 5 bases. The CDR3 sequence is 13 residues long. Germline V CDR1 and CDR2: SQVTM, ANQGSEA. Trimming removed 0 bases from V and 10 bases from J, with 13 bases in between. CDR3 in amino acids: CSVEDVGVGEQFF. The CDR3 coding sequence is TGCAGCGTTGAAGATGTCGGGGTGGGCGAGCAGTTCTTC.

V usage is TRBV4-1 and J usage is TRBJ2-1, with D possibly matching TRBD2 (5 bases). V was cut by 0 bases and J by 8 bases, with 8 bases left in between. Germline V gene lookup returns CDR1 MGHRA and CDR2 YSYEKL. The CDR3 sequence is 13 residues long. CDR3 region: CASSQETGYEQFF. The CDR3 bases are TGCGCCAGCAGCCAAGAAACGGGGTATGAGCAGTTCTTC.

J is TRBJ2-5 and V is TRBV5-1; D is unclear. Trimming took off 3 bases at V and 0 bases at J, with 3 bases between the two ends. This CDR3 spans 12 amino acids. Per germline, CDR1 SGHRS and CDR2 YFSETQ. The CDR3 nucleotides are TGCGCCAGCAGCTCGTACCAAGAGACCCAGTACTTC. Amino acid sequence: CASSSYQETQYF.

The chain couples TRBV18 to TRBJ2-7; perhaps TRBD1 as D (5 bases). V lost 2 bases and J lost 2, with 13 bases in between. This CDR3 contains 15 residues. Germline assignment: CDR1 KGHSH and CDR2 LQKENI. CDR3 sequence (DNA): TGTGCCAGCTCACCAGGAACAGGTGCCACCTACGAGCAGTACTTC. Its protein product is CASSPGTGATYEQYF. The whole variable domain, filled in from reference TRBV18 and TRBJ2-7, reads NAGVMQNPRHLVRRRGQEARLRCSPMKGHSHVYWYRQLPEEGLKFMVYLQKENIIDESGMPKERFSAEFPKEGPSILRIQQVVRGDSAAYFCASSPGTGATYEQYFGPGTRLTVT.

This sequence joins TRBV5-6 and TRBJ2-5, with 7 nucleotides matching TRBD2. Germline CDR1 and CDR2: SGHDT and YYEEEE. Trimming cost V 1 base and J 0 bases; bases outside gene matches: 3. The CDR3 runs 15 residues. CDR3 residues: CASSLTSAYQETQYF. In nucleotides, the CDR3 is TGTGCCAGCAGCTTGACTAGCGCTTACCAAGAGACCCAGTACTTC.

The gene calls are TRBV2 and TRBJ2-2, with TRBD1 as a possible D gene (5 bases). V lost 5 bases, J lost 7 bases, and 11 bases lay in between. CDR1 is SNHLY and CDR2 is FYNNEI in the germline V gene. The CDR3 covers 13 residues. The CDR3: CASSPQGLGELFF. DNA of the CDR3: TGTGCCAGCAGTCCGCAGGGTCTCGGGGAGCTGTTTTTT.

In this sample, this clone turned up a few times. The genes are TRBV29-1 and TRBJ2-1; a possible D gene is TRBD1 (6 bases). Germline V gene lookup returns CDR1 SQVTM and CDR2 ANQGSEA. V lost 7 bases, J lost 5 bases, and 15 bases lay in between. The CDR3 is made up of 13 amino acids. CDR3 coding DNA: TGCAGCGATGCAGGCCACAGGGACAATGAGCAGTTCTTC. Translation: CSDAGHRDNEQFF.

Here the CDR3 reads CASSLDPGNSPLHF. DNA of the CDR3: TGCGCCAGCAGCTTGGATCCAGGGAATTCACCCCTCCACTTT. The V gene is TRBV5-1, the J gene TRBJ1-6; TRBD1 is a possible D gene (5 bases). Trimming removed 0 bases from V and 7 bases from J, with 8 bases in between. The germline gives CDR1 SGHRS, CDR2 YFSETQ. This CDR3 has 14 residues.

J is TRBJ2-7 and V is TRBV5-1; no reliable D call. Germline-derived CDR1 and CDR2 are SGHRS and YFSETQ. This CDR3 has 15 amino acids. The V end was cut by 7 bases, the J end by 0 bases, with 17 bases between. CDR3 nucleotides: TGCGCCAGCGTGCTAGACCCTATTAGCTCCTACGAGCAGTACTTC. Translation gives CASVLDPISSYEQYF.

The chain is built from TRBV5-1 and TRBJ2-3, with a tentative D call TRBD1 (6 bases). The CDR3 extends over 13 amino acids. CDR1 and CDR2 from the germline V gene are SGHRS and YFSETQ. V lost 4 bases, J lost 4 bases, and 10 bases lay in between. The CDR3 reads CASSHTGSDTQYF. The CDR3 region has the DNA TGCGCCAGCAGCCATACAGGGTCAGATACGCAGTATTTT. Variable domain in full (rest from reference TRBV5-1 and TRBJ2-3): KAGVTQTPRYLIKTRGQQVTLSCSPISGHRSVSWYQQTPGQGLQFLFEYFSETQRNKGNFPGRFSGRQFSNSRSEMNVSTLELGDSALYLCASSHTGSDTQYFGPGTRLTVL.

This clone was seen only once. The chain combines TRBV2 with TRBJ1-3; D is ambiguous. From germline, CDR1 is SNHLY and CDR2 FYNNEI. V was pared by 4 bases and J by 1 base, with 5 bases between. This CDR3 has 13 amino acids. The CDR3 protein is CASSGVSGNTIYF. The CDR3 DNA is TGTGCCAGCAGTGGAGTATCTGGAAACACCATATATTTT.

This rearrangement joins TRBV9 to TRBJ1-2, with D maybe TRBD1 (5 bases). V was clipped by 0 bases and J by 4 bases, with 13 bases between them. CDR3 length equals 15 residues. In germline, CDR1 is SGDLS, CDR2 YYNGEE. As DNA, the CDR3 is TGTGCCAGCAGCGTAGACGGCAGGGTTGGCTATGGCTACACCTTC. Its protein is CASSVDGRVGYGYTF.

This sequence joins TRBV5-4 and TRBJ2-1, with TRBD2 matching 9 bases. Germline CDR1 SGHNT, CDR2 YYREEE (reference sequence). J lost 3 bases, V lost 2 bases, and 3 bases had no gene match. The length of the CDR3 is 15 residues. The CDR3 coding sequence is TGTGCCAGCAGCTTTGAACTAGCGGGCTACAATGAGCAGTTCTTC. Translating it yields CASSFELAGYNEQFF. Complete variable domain (other parts from reference TRBV5-4 and TRBJ2-1): ETGVTQSPTHLIKTRGQQVTLRCSSQSGHNTVSWYQQALGQGPQFIFQYYREEENGRGNFPPRFSGLQFPNYSSELNVNALELDDSALYLCASSFELAGYNEQFFGPGTRLTVL.

This chain links TRBV6-5 with TRBJ1-5, with D hard to call. V lost 4 bases and J 5 bases, leaving 6 bases between the germline ends. CDR1 is MNHEY, CDR2 SVGAGI, per germline. CDR3 length: 12 amino acids. DNA for the CDR3: TGTGCCAGCAGTTCCATCGATCAGCCCCAGCATTTT. Translating it yields CASSSIDQPQHF.

A few counts support this clone. This rearrangement joins TRBV6-5 to TRBJ1-6; perhaps TRBD1 as D (5 bases). The CDR3 covers 15 residues. The V end lost 7 bases, the J end lost 9 bases, and 19 bases lay between the germline ends. Germline lookup yields CDR1 MNHEY and CDR2 SVGAGI. DNA of the CDR3: TGTGCCAGCACCCCCTGGGAGGGGCGAGGTTCACCCCTCCACTTT. Protein product: CASTPWEGRGSPLHF.

This clone was recorded once. The chain has TRBV7-2 and TRBJ1-1; perhaps TRBD1 as D (5 bases). CDR3 length equals 15 residues. The germline gives CDR1 SGHTA, CDR2 FQGNSA. V was shortened by 1 base and J by 1 base, with 10 bases between the two germline ends. This CDR3 reads CASSLGGTANTEAFF. The DNA of the CDR3 is TGTGCCAGCAGCTTAGGAGGGACGGCGAACACTGAAGCTTTCTTT.

This clone was counted a single time. V usage is TRBV30 and J usage is TRBJ2-1, with D uncertain. The CDR3 runs to 16 residues. V lost 4 bases and J 0 bases, leaving 16 bases between the germline ends. Germline lookup yields CDR1 GTSNPN and CDR2 SVGIG (reference sequence). In DNA form, the CDR3 reads TGTGCCTGGAAAATGGGCCGCGTTGGCTCCTACAATGAGCAGTTCTTC. Translation gives CAWKMGRVGSYNEQFF.

This chain joins TRBV7-9 and TRBJ2-3; 9 bases are a match to TRBD2. This CDR3 comprises 14 residues. The V gene end was trimmed by 6 bases and the J gene end by 5 bases; junction bases not matched to a gene: 6. Germline values: CDR1 SEHNR, CDR2 FQNEAQ (reference sequence). The CDR3 spells CASSPGLALDTQYF. The CDR3 DNA follows: TGTGCCAGCAGTCCGGGACTAGCTTTAGATACGCAGTATTTT.